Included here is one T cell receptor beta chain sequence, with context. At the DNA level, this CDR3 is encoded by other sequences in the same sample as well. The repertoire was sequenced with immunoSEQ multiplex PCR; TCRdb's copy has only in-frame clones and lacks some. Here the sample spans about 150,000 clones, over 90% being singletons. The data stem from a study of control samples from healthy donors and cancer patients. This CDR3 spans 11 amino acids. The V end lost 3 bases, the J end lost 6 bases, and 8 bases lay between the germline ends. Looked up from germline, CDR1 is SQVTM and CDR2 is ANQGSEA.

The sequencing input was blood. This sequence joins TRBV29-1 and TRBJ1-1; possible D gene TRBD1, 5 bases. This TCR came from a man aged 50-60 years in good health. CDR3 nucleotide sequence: TGCAGCGTTGAGGGGGAGGCTGAAGCTTTCTTT. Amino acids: CSVEGEAEAFF. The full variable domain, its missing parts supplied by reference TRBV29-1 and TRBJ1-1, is SAVISQKPSRDICQRGTSLTIQCQVDSQVTMMFWYRQQPGQSLTLIATANQGSEATYESGFVIDKFPISRPNLTFSTLTVSNMSPEDSSIYLCSVEGEAEAFFGQGTRLTVV.